This record covers a single T cell receptor beta chain. The clone's antigen remains unknown. No base-level quality is on record; no much larger clone is a single base apart. The data originate from a study of blood T cell repertoires in COVID-19 (dated by TCRdb to the early 2020s). For context, the study as a whole: The collaborator samples originated in the United States, Italy and Spain and spanned the acute and convalescent phases of COVID-19. A de-identified subject ID, COVID-19 status, age in years and sex were almost always included in the sample metadata. Where available, HLA class I and class II types were taken from metadata supplied by the sample provider and were not determined by assay-based typing. The material from the prospective study consisted of cDNA or gDNA derived from T cells, B-cell-depleted T cells, or PBMCs. The repertoires were released in a freely available public database intended as a resource for research on the immune response to SARS-CoV-2. Samples came from the ongoing ImmuneRACE study (first 160 participants) plus 1,254 subjects from 6 global collaborators. The dataset comprised deeply sampled blood TCRbeta repertoires from subjects exposed to, actively infected with, or recovered from COVID-19. Broader findings and caveats from the paper: The quantity of clinical and demographic metadata differed by source and by participant and was supplied without curation.

Whole blood was collected in K2EDTA tubes by collaborating institutions according to the institutions' own protocols. For TCRbeta analysis, collaborators shipped samples as frozen whole blood, isolated PBMCs, or DNA extracted from either of those sample types. The immunoSEQ Assay, a bias-controlled multiplex PCR, was used to amplify TCRbeta CDR3 regions from genomic DNA. On the authors' methods: Nucleated cell counts per sample were estimated from amplification of reference gene primers within the assay. Sequence reads were collapsed and filtered to measure the absolute abundance of every unique TCRbeta CDR3 rearrangement. For each sample, productive Simpson clonality was calculated as the square root of Simpson's diversity index across productive rearrangements. In its TCRdb copy, this immuneACCESS table keeps in-frame sequences only and misses some clones. Where compared with another copy, unresolved V genes explain less than half of these, and the others have no known cause. Clone size and V and J calls were adopted from that table, with D and trimming inferred from the DNA. This sample comprises about 95,000 clones, about nine tenths of them detected only once. Of the sample, 3% to 4% falls within the top ten clones.

Relative to germline, V is missing 10 bases and J is missing 4 bases, with 14 bases of the junction outside any gene match. The CDR3 has 15 amino acids, counting the end cysteine and phenylalanine. Just the 45-base CDR3 DNA is kept, in frame starting at base 1. CDR1 and CDR2, per the germline V gene (reference sequence), are LNHDA and SQIVND. This TCR was recovered from a woman in her 70s with acute or convalescent COVID-19. Sample: peripheral blood. The rearranged chain carries TRBV19 and TRBJ2-3, with 7 central nucleotides matching TRBD1. The CDR3 protein: CAITGEGEKPDTQYF. The nucleotides are TGTGCCATAACAGGGGAAGGGGAAAAGCCAGATACGCAGTATTTT.